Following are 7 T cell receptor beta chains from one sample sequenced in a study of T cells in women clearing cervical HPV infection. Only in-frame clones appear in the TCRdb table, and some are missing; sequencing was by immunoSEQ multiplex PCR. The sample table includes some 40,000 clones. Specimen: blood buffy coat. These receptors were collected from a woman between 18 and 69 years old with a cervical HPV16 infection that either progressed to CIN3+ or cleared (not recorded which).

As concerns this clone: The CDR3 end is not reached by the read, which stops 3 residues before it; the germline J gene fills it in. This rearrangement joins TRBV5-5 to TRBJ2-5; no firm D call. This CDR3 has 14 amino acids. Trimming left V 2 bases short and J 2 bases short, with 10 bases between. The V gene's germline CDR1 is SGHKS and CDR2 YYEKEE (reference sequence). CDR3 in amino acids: CASSFDSLQETQYF. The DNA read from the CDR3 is TGTGCCAGCAGCTTTGATAGCCTTCAAGAGACC.

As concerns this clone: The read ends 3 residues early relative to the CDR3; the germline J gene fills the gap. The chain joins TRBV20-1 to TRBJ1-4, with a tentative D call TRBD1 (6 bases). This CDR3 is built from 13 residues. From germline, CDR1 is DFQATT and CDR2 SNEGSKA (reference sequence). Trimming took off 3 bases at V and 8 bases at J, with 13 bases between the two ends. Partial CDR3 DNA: TGCAGTGCTAGTGGGGGGGCGGAAGAAAAA. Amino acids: CSASGGAEEK. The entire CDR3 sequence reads CSASGGAEEKLFF.

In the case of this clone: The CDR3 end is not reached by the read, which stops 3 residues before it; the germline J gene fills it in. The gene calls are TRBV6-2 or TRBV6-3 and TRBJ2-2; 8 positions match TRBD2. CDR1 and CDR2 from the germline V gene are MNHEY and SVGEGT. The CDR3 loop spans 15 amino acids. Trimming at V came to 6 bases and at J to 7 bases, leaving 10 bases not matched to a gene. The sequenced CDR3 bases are TGTGCCAGCAGGAAACTAGCGGAGCCAGGCGGGGAG. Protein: CASRKLAEPGGE. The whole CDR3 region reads CASRKLAEPGGELFF.

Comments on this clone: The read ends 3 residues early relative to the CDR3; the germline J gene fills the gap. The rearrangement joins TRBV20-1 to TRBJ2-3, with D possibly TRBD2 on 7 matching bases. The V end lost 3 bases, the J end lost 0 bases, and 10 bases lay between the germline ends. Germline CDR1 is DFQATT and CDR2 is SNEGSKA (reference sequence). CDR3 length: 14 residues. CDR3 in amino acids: CSASGGLSTDTQYF. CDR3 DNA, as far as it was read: TGCAGTGCTAGCGGGGGGCTTAGCACAGATACG.

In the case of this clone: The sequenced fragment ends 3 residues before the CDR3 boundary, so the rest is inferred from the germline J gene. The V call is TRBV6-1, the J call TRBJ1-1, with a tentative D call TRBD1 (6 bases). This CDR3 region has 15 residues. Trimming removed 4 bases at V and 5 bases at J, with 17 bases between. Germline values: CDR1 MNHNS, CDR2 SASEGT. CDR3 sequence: CASSGAQGGQTEAFF. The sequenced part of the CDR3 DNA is TGTGCCAGCAGTGGTGCACAGGGCGGGCAAACTGAA.

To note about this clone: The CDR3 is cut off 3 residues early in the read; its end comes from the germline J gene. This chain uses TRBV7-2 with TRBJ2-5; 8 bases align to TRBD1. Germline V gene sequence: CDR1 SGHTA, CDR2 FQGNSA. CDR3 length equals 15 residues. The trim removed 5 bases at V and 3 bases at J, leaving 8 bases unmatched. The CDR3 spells CASSRQGAWEETQYF. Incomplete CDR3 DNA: TGTGCCAGCAGCCGTCAGGGGGCCTGGGAAGAGACC.

The CDR3 sequence: CSARVPSDEQYF. The part of the CDR3 DNA that was read is TGCAGTGCTAGGGTCCCGTCGGACGAG. The V call is TRBV20-1, the J call TRBJ2-7; D gene ambiguous. The sequenced fragment ends 3 residues before the CDR3 boundary, so the rest is inferred from the germline J gene. The CDR3 is 12 amino acids. V was cut by 3 bases and J by 5 bases, with 11 bases left in between. Germline lookup yields CDR1 DFQATT and CDR2 SNEGSKA (reference sequence).